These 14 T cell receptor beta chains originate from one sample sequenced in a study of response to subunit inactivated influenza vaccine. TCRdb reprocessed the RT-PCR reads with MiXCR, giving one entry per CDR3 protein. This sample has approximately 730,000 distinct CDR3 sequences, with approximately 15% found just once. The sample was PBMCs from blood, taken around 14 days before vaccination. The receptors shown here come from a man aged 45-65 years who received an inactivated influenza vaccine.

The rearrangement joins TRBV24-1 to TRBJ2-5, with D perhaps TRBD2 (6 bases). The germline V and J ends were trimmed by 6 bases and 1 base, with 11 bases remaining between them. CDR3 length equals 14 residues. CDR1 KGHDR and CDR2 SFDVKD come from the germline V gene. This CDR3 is CATSLTGVQETQYF. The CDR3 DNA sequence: TGTGCCACCAGTCTTACGGGGGTCCAAGAGACCCAGTACTTC.

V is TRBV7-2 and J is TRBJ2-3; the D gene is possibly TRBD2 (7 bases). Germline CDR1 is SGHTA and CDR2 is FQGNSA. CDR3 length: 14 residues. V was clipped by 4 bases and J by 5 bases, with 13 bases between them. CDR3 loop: CASSWGPGGDTQYF. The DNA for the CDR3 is TGTGCCAGCAGCTGGGGGCCGGGGGGAGATACGCAGTATTTT.

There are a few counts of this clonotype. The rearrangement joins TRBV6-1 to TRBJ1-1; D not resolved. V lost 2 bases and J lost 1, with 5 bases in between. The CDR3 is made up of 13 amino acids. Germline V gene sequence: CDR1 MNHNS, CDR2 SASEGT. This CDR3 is CASSEMGNTEAFF. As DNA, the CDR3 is TGTGCCAGCAGTGAAATGGGGAACACTGAAGCTTTCTTT.

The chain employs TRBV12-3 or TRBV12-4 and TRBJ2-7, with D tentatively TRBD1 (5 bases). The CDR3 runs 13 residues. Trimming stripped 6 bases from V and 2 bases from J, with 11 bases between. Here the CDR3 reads CASRSQGTYEQYF. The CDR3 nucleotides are TGTGCCAGCAGGTCGCAGGGAACCTACGAGCAGTACTTC.

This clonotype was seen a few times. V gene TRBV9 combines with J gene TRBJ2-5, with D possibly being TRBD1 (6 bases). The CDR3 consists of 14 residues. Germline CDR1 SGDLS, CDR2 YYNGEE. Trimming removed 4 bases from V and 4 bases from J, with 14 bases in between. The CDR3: CASSISGVGETQYF. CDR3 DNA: TGTGCCAGCAGCATCTCAGGGGTGGGAGAGACCCAGTACTTC.

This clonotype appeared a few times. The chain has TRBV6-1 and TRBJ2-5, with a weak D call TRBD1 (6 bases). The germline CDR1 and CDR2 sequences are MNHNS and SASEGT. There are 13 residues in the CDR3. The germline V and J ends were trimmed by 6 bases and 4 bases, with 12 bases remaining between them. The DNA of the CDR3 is TGTGCCAGCAGACGGCCCAGGGGAGAGACCCAGTACTTC. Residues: CASRRPRGETQYF.

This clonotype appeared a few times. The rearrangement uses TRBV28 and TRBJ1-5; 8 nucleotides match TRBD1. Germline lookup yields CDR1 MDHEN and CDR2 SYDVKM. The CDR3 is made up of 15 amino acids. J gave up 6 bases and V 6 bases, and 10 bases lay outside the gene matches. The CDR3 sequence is CASRGSGGRFQPQHF. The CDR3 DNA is TGTGCCAGCAGAGGCTCAGGGGGCCGGTTTCAGCCCCAGCATTTT.

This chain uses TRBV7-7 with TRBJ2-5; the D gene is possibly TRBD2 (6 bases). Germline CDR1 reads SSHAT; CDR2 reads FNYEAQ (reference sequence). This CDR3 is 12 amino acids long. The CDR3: CASGQERATQYF. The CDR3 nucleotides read TGTGCTAGCGGCCAGGAAAGGGCGACCCAGTACTTC.

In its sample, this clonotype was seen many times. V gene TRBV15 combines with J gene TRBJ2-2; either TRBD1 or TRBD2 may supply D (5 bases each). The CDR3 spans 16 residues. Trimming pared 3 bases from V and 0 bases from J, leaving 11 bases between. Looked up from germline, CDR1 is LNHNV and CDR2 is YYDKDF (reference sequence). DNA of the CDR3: TGTGCCACCAGCAGCCCCGGGACGGCGAACACCGGGGAGCTGTTTTTT. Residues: CATSSPGTANTGELFF.

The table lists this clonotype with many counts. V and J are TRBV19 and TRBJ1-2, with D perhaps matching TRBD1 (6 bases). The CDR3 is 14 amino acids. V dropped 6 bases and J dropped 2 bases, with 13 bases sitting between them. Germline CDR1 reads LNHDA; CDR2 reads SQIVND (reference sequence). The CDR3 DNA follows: TGTGCCAGTAGCTGGGGCAGGGGAAACTATGGCTACACCTTC. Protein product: CASSWGRGNYGYTF.

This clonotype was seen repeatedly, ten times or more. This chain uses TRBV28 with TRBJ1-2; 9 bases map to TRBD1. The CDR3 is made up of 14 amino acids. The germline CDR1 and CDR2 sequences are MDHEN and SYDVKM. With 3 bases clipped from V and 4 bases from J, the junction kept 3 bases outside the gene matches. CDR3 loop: CASSLDRGSYGYTF. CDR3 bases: TGTGCCAGCAGTTTGGACAGGGGTAGCTATGGCTACACCTTC.

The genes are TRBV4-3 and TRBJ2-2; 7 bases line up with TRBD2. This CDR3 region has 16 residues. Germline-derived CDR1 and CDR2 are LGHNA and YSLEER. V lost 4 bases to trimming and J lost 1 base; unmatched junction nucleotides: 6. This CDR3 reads CASSPAGGGNTGELFF. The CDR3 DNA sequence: TGCGCCAGCAGCCCCGCAGGCGGGGGGAACACCGGGGAGCTGTTTTTT.

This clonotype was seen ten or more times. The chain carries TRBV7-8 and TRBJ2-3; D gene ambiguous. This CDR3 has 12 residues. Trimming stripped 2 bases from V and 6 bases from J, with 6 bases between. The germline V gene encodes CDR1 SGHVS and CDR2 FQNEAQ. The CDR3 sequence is CASSLQRDTQYF. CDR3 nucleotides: TGTGCCAGCAGCTTACAACGTGATACGCAGTATTTT.

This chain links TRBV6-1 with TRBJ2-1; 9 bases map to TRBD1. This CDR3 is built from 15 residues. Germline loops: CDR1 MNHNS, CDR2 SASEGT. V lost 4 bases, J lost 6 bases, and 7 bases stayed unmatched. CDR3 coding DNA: TGTGCCAGCAGTGTCTTACAGGGGGCCCCCAATGAGCAGTTCTTC. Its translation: CASSVLQGAPNEQFF.